The entry below gives a single T cell receptor (beta chain) sequence along with its context. The data are from a study of CD8+ T cells in alopecia areata. Study background: Twice a day, 5 to 10 mg of oral tofacitinib was administered to treated patients. Tofacitinib dosing lasted 6 to 18 months, which was then followed by 6 months off drug.

Treatment indicated: oral pan-JAK inhibitor, 5-10 mg twice daily. Germline values: CDR1 LNHDA, CDR2 SQIVND (reference sequence). The V end was cut by 2 bases, the J end by 0 bases, with 3 bases between. CDR3 length equals 13 residues. Extraction of RNA preceded its reverse transcription into cDNA, which served as the sequencing template. The table came from immunoSEQ multiplex PCR; TCRdb's copy has only in-frame clones and leaves some out. The sample has over 150,000 clones, 50% to 65% seen once. The receptor comes from a human donor with alopecia areata. The V call is TRBV19, the J call TRBJ2-3; no clear D. Sequences were derived from CD8+ T cells sorted from blood, sampled at week 24, from a patient treated with tofacitinib. DNA of the CDR3: TGTGCCAGTAGTATACAGAGCACAGATACGCAGTATTTT. This gives the protein CASSIQSTDTQYF. Using reference TRBV19 and TRBJ2-3 for the parts outside the CDR3, the full variable domain is DGGITQSPKYLFRKEGQNVTLSCEQNLNHDAMYWYRQDPGQGLRLIYYSQIVNDFQKGDIAEGYSVSREKKESFPLTVTSAQKNPTAFYLCASSIQSTDTQYFGPGTRLTVL.